The clone carrying this T cell receptor (beta chain) was detected only once. CDR1 is LGHDT, CDR2 YNNKEL, per germline (reference sequence). CDR3 length: 12 amino acids. V was shortened by 10 bases and J by 3 bases, with 10 bases between the two germline ends. The data stem from a study of blood T cell repertoires in COVID-19. Across the whole study: COVID-19 samples from acute and convalescent phases originated in the United States, Italy and Spain. T cells, B-cell-depleted T cells, or PBMCs supplied cDNA or gDNA.

Libraries were prepared by immunoSEQ multiplex PCR; TCRdb keeps only in-frame clonotypes and omits some of them. The sample lists 200,000 to 250,000 clones; more than 75% were seen once. J is TRBJ1-3 and V is TRBV3-1 (or the pseudogene TRBV3-2); perhaps TRBD1 as D (6 bases). Sequenced sample: peripheral blood. This TCR was recovered from an elderly man with acute or convalescent COVID-19. This CDR3 reads CATRTVGNTIYF. DNA of the CDR3: TGTGCCACCAGGACAGTTGGAAACACCATATATTTT.